The 5 T cell receptor beta chains reported below all come from one sample, sequenced in a study of early T cells in non-severe SARS-CoV-2 infection. Each CDR3 protein gets one entry after TCRdb re-called the 5' RACE reads with MiXCR. This repertoire shows 60,000 to 75,000 distinct CDR3 sequences, over 8% found once; its top ten account for around 15%. The sample in question was whole blood, obtained at baseline. These receptor sequences come from an adult who was a healthcare worker with PCR-confirmed SARS-CoV-2 infection or an uninfected control (not recorded which).

This clonotype was recorded a few times. The chain has TRBV7-2 and TRBJ1-2, with unresolved D. Germline assignment: CDR1 SGHTA and CDR2 FQGNSA. The CDR3 sequence is 13 residues long. Between the trimmed V and J ends, which lost 7 bases and 4 bases, there was a span of 13 bases. Here the CDR3 DNA reads TGTGCCAGCATCCTATTTGGGAGCTATGGCTACACCTTC. This translates into CASILFGSYGYTF.

This clonotype was detected many times. The gene calls are TRBV29-1 and TRBJ2-5; tentatively, D is TRBD1 or TRBD2 (5 bases each). CDR1 SQVTM and CDR2 ANQGSEA come from the germline V gene. The CDR3 extends over 13 amino acids. The V end was cut by 7 bases, the J end by 5 bases, with 17 bases between. The CDR3 DNA reads as TGCAGCGCCCGCGACGGGGCCCGGGAGACCCAGTACTTC. This sequence encodes CSARDGARETQYF.

J is TRBJ2-7 and V is TRBV28; D is possibly TRBD1 (5 bases). The V end was cut by 7 bases, the J end by 5 bases, with 18 bases between. The germline V gene has CDR1 MDHEN and CDR2 SYDVKM. This CDR3 spans 14 amino acids. The CDR3 sequence: CASTSTAPRNEQYF. DNA of the CDR3: TGTGCCAGCACTTCGACAGCCCCCCGGAACGAGCAGTACTTC.

This clonotype counts as medium-sized (0.01 to 0.1%). This chain links TRBV9 with TRBJ2-6; the D is unclear. The CDR3 runs 18 residues. Trimming took off 0 bases at V and 0 bases at J, with 13 bases between the two ends. CDR1 SGDLS and CDR2 YYNGEE come from the germline V gene. In nucleotides, the CDR3 is TGTGCCAGCAGCGTAGGGGGATCCCCCTCCTCTGGGGCCAACGTCCTGACTTTC. The encoded protein is CASSVGGSPSSGANVLTF.

This clonotype has ten or more counts. The chain couples TRBV6-4 to TRBJ2-1, with 10 bases lining up with TRBD2. Trimming took 5 bases from V and 3 from J; bases not matched to a gene: 7. Germline V gives CDR1 MRHNA, CDR2 SNTAGT. The CDR3 has 16 residues. The DNA of the CDR3 is TGTGCCAGCAGTAATCTAGCGGGAGAGGGCTACAATGAGCAGTTCTTC. It codes for CASSNLAGEGYNEQFF.